This passage covers 15 T cell receptor beta chains from one sample sequenced in a study of technical replicates of blood from a few donors. Repertoires were generated with immunoSEQ multiplex PCR, while TCRdb's copy carries only in-frame clones and drops some. The repertoire holds around 62,000 clones, with under 98% as singletons. Sequenced material: T cells isolated from PBMCs. The receptors stem from a human donor in good health.

The chain uses TRBV7-3 and TRBJ2-1; 12 bases fit TRBD2. The CDR3 covers 14 residues. J was trimmed by 7 bases and V by 2 bases; bases with no gene match: 0. Germline assignment: CDR1 SGHTA and CDR2 FQGTGA. CDR3 region: CASSLGLAGNEQFF. DNA for the CDR3: TGTGCCAGCAGCTTAGGACTAGCGGGGAATGAGCAGTTCTTC.

This rearrangement joins TRBV30 to TRBJ1-2, with 7 bases matching TRBD1. The germline gives CDR1 GTSNPN, CDR2 SVGIG (reference sequence). Trimming at V came to 1 base and at J to 8 bases, leaving 7 bases not matched to a gene. CDR3 length equals 13 residues. CDR3 sequence: CAWSAGGSRGYTF. Written as DNA, the CDR3 is TGTGCCTGGAGTGCAGGGGGATCACGCGGCTACACCTTC.

The chain recombines TRBV6-6 with TRBJ1-1; TRBD1 is a possible D gene (6 bases). The CDR3 length is 15 residues. The V and J ends lost 6 bases and 0 bases respectively, with 14 bases between them. Germline V gene data show CDR1 as MNHNY and CDR2 as SVGAGI (reference sequence). CDR3 region: CASSPFGQLNTEAFF. The CDR3, as DNA: TGTGCCAGCAGCCCATTTGGACAGCTGAACACTGAAGCTTTCTTT.

The chain carries TRBV27 and TRBJ1-3, with D possibly matching TRBD1 (5 bases). This CDR3 has 16 amino acids. Trimming shortened V by 5 bases and J by 1 base, and 15 bases separated the two germline ends. Germline CDR1 MNHEY, CDR2 SMNVEV (reference sequence). The CDR3 nucleotides read TGTGCCAGCAGTCCAATAAGGGGAAAATCTGGAAACACCATATATTTT. Its protein product is CASSPIRGKSGNTIYF.

This clone was observed a few times. The rearrangement links TRBV9 to TRBJ2-3, with a tentative D call TRBD2 (6 bases). Germline V lookup: CDR1 SGDLS, CDR2 YYNGEE. The length of the CDR3 is 12 residues. Trimming took 4 bases from V and 6 from J, leaving 9 bases between them. CDR3 nucleotide sequence: TGTGCCAGCAGCTTTAGCGGTGATACGCAGTATTTT. This encodes CASSFSGDTQYF.

The V gene is TRBV5-1, the J gene TRBJ2-5; possible D gene TRBD2, 6 bases. Germline values: CDR1 SGHRS, CDR2 YFSETQ. V was pared by 7 bases and J by 1 base, with 26 bases between. The CDR3 has 18 residues. In DNA, the CDR3 is TGCGCCAGCTCAGGCTTAACGGGTATCGGCGGGACCCAAGAGACCCAGTACTTC. Translation: CASSGLTGIGGTQETQYF.

The chain uses TRBV4-3 and TRBJ2-7; D is perhaps TRBD2 (7 bases). This CDR3 spans 16 amino acids. Trimming cost V 0 bases and J 0 bases, with 12 bases left between them. Per germline, CDR1 LGHNA and CDR2 YSLEER. CDR3 residues: CASSQDAGEGSYEQYF. The CDR3, as DNA: TGCGCCAGCAGCCAAGATGCAGGGGAGGGCTCCTACGAGCAGTACTTC.

The V call is TRBV10-3, the J call TRBJ2-1; 11 nucleotides agree with TRBD2. V shed 11 bases, J shed 6 bases, and the junction held 9 bases outside the gene matches. This CDR3 has 14 amino acids. Germline V lookup: CDR1 ENHRY, CDR2 SYGVKD. The CDR3 DNA reads as TGTGCCTCCCAACTAGCGGGAGAGTTCAATGAGCAGTTCTTC. This encodes CASQLAGEFNEQFF.

The CDR3 DNA sequence: TGTGCCAGCAGAGTAGTGGGAGGCCGGGCGGACGAGCAGTACTTC. It codes for CASRVVGGRADEQYF. This rearrangement joins TRBV2 to TRBJ2-7; perhaps TRBD2 as D (6 bases). V dropped 6 bases and J dropped 5 bases, with 20 bases sitting between them. CDR1 and CDR2 (germline): SNHLY, FYNNEI. The CDR3 is 15 amino acids. The whole variable domain, filled in from reference TRBV2 and TRBJ2-7, reads EPEVTQTPSHQVTQMGQEVILRCVPISNHLYFYWYRQILGQKVEFLVSFYNNEISEKSEIFDDQFSVERPDGSNFTLKIRSTKLEDSAMYFCASRVVGGRADEQYFGPGTRLTVT.

The rearrangement links TRBV10-3 to TRBJ1-3; TRBD1 matches at 9 bases. Germline values: CDR1 ENHRY, CDR2 SYGVKD. The CDR3 has 17 amino acids. Trimming cost V 4 bases and J 3 bases; bases outside gene matches: 10. CDR3 residues: CAISVDRGLFDGNTIYF. In DNA, the CDR3 is TGTGCCATCAGTGTGGACAGGGGCCTATTTGATGGAAACACCATATATTTT.

V is TRBV19 and J is TRBJ1-1; 8 nucleotides match TRBD1. With 10 bases clipped from V and 4 bases from J, the junction kept 5 bases outside the gene matches. Per germline, CDR1 LNHDA and CDR2 SQIVND (reference sequence). CDR3 size: 12 residues. The CDR3 DNA follows: TGTGCCACTCAAACAGGGGGCACTGAAGCTTTCTTT. Its protein product is CATQTGGTEAFF. The full variable domain, its missing parts supplied by reference TRBV19 and TRBJ1-1, is DGGITQSPKYLFRKEGQNVTLSCEQNLNHDAMYWYRQDPGQGLRLIYYSQIVNDFQKGDIAEGYSVSREKKESFPLTVTSAQKNPTAFYLCATQTGGTEAFFGQGTRLTVV.

The genes are TRBV9 and TRBJ1-1; no definite D call. V lost 1 base and J 8 bases, leaving 12 bases between the germline ends. This CDR3 spans 13 amino acids. The germline gives CDR1 SGDLS, CDR2 YYNGEE. The CDR3 loop is CASSVSHEKEAFF. The CDR3 DNA is TGTGCCAGCAGCGTATCCCATGAGAAAGAAGCTTTCTTT.

The chain joins TRBV7-3 to TRBJ2-3; tentatively, D is TRBD2 (6 bases). The CDR3 covers 15 residues. CDR1 SGHTA and CDR2 FQGTGA come from the germline V gene. The ends were cut back, 1 base at V and 2 bases at J, with 10 bases in the middle. CDR3 nucleotides: TGTGCCAGCAGCTTAAAGGCGGGGACCACAGATACGCAGTATTTT. Translation gives CASSLKAGTTDTQYF.

V usage is TRBV19 and J usage is TRBJ1-2; weak D call: TRBD1 (5 bases). V was pared by 7 bases and J by 5 bases, with 11 bases between. This CDR3 contains 12 residues. Germline assignment: CDR1 LNHDA and CDR2 SQIVND (reference sequence). The CDR3 DNA follows: TGTGCCAGTACCCTCGACAGATATGGCTACACCTTC. Translation: CASTLDRYGYTF.

The rearrangement uses TRBV5-1 and TRBJ1-5; 8 positions agree with TRBD1. This CDR3 has 15 amino acids. Trimming cost V 5 bases and J 4 bases; bases outside gene matches: 8. The germline V gene has CDR1 SGHRS and CDR2 YFSETQ. The CDR3 bases are TGCGCCAGCAGGCAGGGGGCCGGAACAAATCAGCCCCAGCATTTT. It specifies CASRQGAGTNQPQHF.